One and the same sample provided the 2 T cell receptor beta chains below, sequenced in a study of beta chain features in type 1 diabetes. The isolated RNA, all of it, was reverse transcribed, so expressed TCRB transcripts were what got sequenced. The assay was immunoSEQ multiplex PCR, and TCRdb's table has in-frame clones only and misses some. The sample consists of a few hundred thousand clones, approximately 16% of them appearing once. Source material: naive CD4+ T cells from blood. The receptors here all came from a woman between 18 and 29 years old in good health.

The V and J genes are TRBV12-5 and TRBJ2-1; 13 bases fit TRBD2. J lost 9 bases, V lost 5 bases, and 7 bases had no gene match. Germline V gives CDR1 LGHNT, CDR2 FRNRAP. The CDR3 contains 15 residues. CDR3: CASGGGLAGVTEQFF. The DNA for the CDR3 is TGTGCTAGTGGTGGCGGACTAGCGGGAGTAACTGAGCAGTTCTTC.

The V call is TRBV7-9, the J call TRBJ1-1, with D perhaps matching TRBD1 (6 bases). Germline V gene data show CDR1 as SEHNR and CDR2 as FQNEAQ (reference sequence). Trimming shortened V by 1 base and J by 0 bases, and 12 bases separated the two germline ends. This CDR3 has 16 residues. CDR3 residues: CASSLGGTILNTEAFF. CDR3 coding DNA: TGTGCCAGCAGCTTAGGTGGGACAATTCTGAACACTGAAGCTTTCTTT.